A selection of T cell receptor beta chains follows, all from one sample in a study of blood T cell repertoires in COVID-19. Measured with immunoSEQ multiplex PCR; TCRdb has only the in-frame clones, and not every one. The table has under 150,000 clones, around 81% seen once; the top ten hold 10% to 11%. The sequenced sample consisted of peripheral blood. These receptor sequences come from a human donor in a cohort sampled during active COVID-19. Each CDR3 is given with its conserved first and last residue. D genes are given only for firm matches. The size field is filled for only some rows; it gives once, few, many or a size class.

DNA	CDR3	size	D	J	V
TGTGCCAGCGCATCTTACCGAACAGGGTTCGGAGATACGCAGTATTTT	CASASYRTGFGDTQYF	many	NA	TRBJ2-3	TRBV9
TGTGCCAGCAGTTCGAACTATGGCTACACCTTC	CASSSNYGYTF	NA	NA	TRBJ1-2	TRBV6-5
TGTGCCAGCAGCCGGGCAGGGGATCCGAATGAGCAGTTCTTC	CASSRAGDPNEQFF	NA	NA	TRBJ2-1	TRBV25-1
TGTGCCAGCAGTTACGGGGGACTCAATCAGCCCCAGCATTTT	CASSYGGLNQPQHF	once	NA	TRBJ1-5	TRBV6-5
TGTGCCAGCAGCTCTAGAGGCCTCTATAGTGACAATCAGCCCCAGCATTTT	CASSSRGLYSDNQPQHF	NA	NA	TRBJ1-5	TRBV28
TGCGCCAGCAGTGAGTCCGGACTACCAACAGATACGCAGTATTTT	CASSESGLPTDTQYF	NA	NA	TRBJ2-3	TRBV10-2
TGCGCCAGCAGCTTGGTGCCAGGACAGAACACTGAAGCTTTCTTT	CASSLVPGQNTEAFF	few	NA	TRBJ1-1	TRBV5-1
TGTGCCAGCAGCTTAGCCCCACCGGGACTAGCGGGGGGGCCGGGGGCCAACGTCCTGACTTTC	CASSLAPPGLAGGPGANVLTF	NA	TRBD2	TRBJ2-6	TRBV7-8
TGTGCCAGCAGTCGGACTGCTCAAGAGACCCAGTACTTC	CASSRTAQETQYF	NA	NA	TRBJ2-5	TRBV2
TGTGCCACCTACCGGGGCACCGGGGAGCTGTTTTTT	CATYRGTGELFF	NA	NA	TRBJ2-2	TRBV7-9
TGCGCCAGCAGCTTGGGTCCTAGCGGGGGACCGGAGACCCAGTACTTC	CASSLGPSGGPETQYF	NA	TRBD2	TRBJ2-5	TRBV5-1
TGTGCCAGCACTGTAGCGGGGGGGCTCACCGGGGAGCTGTTTTTT	CASTVAGGLTGELFF	few	TRBD2	TRBJ2-2	TRBV9
TGTGCCAGCAGCTCGGGATCTCACACAGATACGCAGTATTTT	CASSSGSHTDTQYF	NA	NA	TRBJ2-3	TRBV9
TGTGCCAGCAGTGTCGACAGAACCTATAATTCACCCCTCCACTTT	CASSVDRTYNSPLHF	NA	NA	TRBJ1-6	TRBV27
TGTGCCAGCAGGGATGATCAGGACTATGGCTACACCTTC	CASRDDQDYGYTF	NA	NA	TRBJ1-2	TRBV6-4
TGTGCCAGCAGCTTAGTATTCCGGGGGGCTCCAAGAGAGACCCAGTACTTC	CASSLVFRGAPRETQYF	NA	NA	TRBJ2-5	TRBV7-8
TGTGCCAGTAGTATTTTACAGAAATATAGCAATCAGCCCCAGCATTTT	CASSILQKYSNQPQHF	NA	NA	TRBJ1-5	TRBV19
TGCGCCAGCAGCTTGGGGAGGACAGGGGCCCCTAACTATGGCTACACCTTC	CASSLGRTGAPNYGYTF	NA	TRBD1	TRBJ1-2	TRBV5-1
TGTGCCAGCAGCCCCGGGACAGGGGGAAGCTACACCTTC	CASSPGTGGSYTF	NA	TRBD1	TRBJ1-2	TRBV6-5
TGTGCCAGTAGTAGATGGGGGACTACTTCTGGAGATACGCAGTATTTT	CASSRWGTTSGDTQYF	NA	TRBD2	TRBJ2-3	TRBV19
TGTGCCAGCAGCCCTGCCATCCAGGGAGGGTATGGCTACACCTTC	CASSPAIQGGYGYTF	NA	NA	TRBJ1-2	TRBV14
TGTGCCACCAGCGGGAGGAACACCTACAATGAGCAGTTCTTC	CATSGRNTYNEQFF	few	TRBD2	TRBJ2-1	TRBV24-1
TGTGCCAGCAGTTTCTTCCACTTGGGACAGCCCCAAGAGACCCAGTACTTC	CASSFFHLGQPQETQYF	NA	TRBD1	TRBJ2-5	TRBV27
TGTGCCAGCAGCCCCTCGACAGGGGATAATTCACCCCTCCACTTT	CASSPSTGDNSPLHF	few	TRBD1	TRBJ1-6	TRBV14